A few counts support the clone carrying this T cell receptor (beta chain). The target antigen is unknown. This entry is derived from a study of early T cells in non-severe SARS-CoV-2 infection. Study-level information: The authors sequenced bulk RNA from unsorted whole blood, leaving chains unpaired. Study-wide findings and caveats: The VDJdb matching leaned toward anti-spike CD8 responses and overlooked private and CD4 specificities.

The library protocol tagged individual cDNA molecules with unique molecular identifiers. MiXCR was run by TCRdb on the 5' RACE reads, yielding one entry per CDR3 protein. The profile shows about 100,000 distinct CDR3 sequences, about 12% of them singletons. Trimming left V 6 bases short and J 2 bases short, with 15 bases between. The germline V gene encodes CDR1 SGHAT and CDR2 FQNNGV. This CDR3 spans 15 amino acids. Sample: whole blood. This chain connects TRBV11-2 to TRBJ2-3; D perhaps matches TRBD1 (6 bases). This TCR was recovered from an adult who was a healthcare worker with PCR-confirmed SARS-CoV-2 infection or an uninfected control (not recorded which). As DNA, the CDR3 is TGTGCCAGCAGTCAGTCCAGGGGATTCACAGATACGCAGTATTTT. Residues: CASSQSRGFTDTQYF. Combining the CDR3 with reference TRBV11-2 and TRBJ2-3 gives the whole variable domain EAGVAQSPRYKIIEKRQSVAFWCNPISGHATLYWYQQILGQGPKLLIQFQNNGVVDDSQLPKDRFSAERLKGVDSTLKIQPAKLEDSAVYLCASSQSRGFTDTQYFGPGTRLTVL.